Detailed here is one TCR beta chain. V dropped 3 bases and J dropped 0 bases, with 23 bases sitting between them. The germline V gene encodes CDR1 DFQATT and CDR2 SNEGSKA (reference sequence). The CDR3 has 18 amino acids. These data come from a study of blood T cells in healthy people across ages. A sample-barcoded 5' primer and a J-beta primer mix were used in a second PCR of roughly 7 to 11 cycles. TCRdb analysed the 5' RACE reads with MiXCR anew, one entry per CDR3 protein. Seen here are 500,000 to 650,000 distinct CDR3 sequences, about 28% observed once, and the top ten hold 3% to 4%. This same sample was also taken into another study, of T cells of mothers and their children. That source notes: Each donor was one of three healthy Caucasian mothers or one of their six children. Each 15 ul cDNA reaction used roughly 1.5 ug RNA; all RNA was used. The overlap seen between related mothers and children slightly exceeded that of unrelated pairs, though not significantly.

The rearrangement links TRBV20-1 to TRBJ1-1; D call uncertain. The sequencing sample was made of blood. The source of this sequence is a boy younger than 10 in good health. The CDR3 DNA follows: TGCAGTGCTAGTAACTGGCTGGGCAGAGCCGGATTGAACACTGAAGCTTTCTTT. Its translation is CSASNWLGRAGLNTEAFF.